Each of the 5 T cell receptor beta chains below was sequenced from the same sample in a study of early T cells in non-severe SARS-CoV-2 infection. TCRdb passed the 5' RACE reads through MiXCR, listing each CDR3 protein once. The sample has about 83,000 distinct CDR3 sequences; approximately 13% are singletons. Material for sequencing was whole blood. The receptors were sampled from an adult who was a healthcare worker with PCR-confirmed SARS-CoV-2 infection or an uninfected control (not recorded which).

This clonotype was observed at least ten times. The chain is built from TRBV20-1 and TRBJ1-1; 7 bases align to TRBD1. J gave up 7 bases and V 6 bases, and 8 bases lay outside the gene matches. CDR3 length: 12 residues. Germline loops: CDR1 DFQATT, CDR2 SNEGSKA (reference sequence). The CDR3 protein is CSARDRVGEAFF. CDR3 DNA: TGCAGTGCCCGAGACAGGGTGGGTGAAGCTTTCTTT.

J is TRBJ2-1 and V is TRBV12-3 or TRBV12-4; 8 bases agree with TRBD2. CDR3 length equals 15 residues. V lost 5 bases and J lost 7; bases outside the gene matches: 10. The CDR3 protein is CASSKKAGDKNEQFF. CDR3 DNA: TGTGCCAGCAGTAAAAAAGCGGGAGATAAAAATGAGCAGTTCTTC.

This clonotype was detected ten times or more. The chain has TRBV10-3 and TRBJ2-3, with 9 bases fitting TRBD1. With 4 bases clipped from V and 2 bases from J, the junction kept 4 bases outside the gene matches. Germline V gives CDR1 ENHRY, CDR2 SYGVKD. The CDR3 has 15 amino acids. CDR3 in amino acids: CAISGDRETTDTQYF. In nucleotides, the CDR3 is TGTGCCATCAGTGGGGACAGGGAGACCACAGATACGCAGTATTTT.

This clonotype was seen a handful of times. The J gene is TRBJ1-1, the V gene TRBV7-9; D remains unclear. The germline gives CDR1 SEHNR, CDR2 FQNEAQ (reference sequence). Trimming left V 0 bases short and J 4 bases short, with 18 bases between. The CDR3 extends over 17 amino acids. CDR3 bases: TGTGCCAGCAGCTTAGCGGTCCAGCCGGATGTCGGCACTGAAGCTTTCTTT. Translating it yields CASSLAVQPDVGTEAFF.

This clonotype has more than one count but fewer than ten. The CDR3: CASSQSSGRAVEQYF. The DNA for the CDR3 is TGCGCCAGCAGCCAATCTAGCGGGAGGGCGGTCGAGCAGTACTTC. The chain couples TRBV5-1 to TRBJ2-7, with 12 bases fitting TRBD2. The junction had 8 bases not matched to a gene; V was cut back by 4 bases and J by 6 bases. The V gene's germline CDR1 is SGHRS and CDR2 YFSETQ. The CDR3 extends over 15 amino acids.